Listed below are T cell receptor beta chains from one sample, sequenced in a study of blood T cell repertoires in COVID-19. The protocol was immunoSEQ multiplex PCR, while the TCRdb copy is restricted to in-frame clones and leaves out a portion. Here the sample spans 250,000 to 300,000 clones, roughly 85% being singletons. Material: peripheral blood. Receptors originate from a man aged 50 to 60 with active or convalescent COVID-19. The CDR3 runs from the conserved cysteine through the conserved F or W. Fields, in order: D gene, V gene, J gene, CDR3 protein, CDR3 DNA. A D gene is named only where the DNA matches it firmly.

D gene: TRBD2; V gene: TRBV14; J gene: TRBJ2-3; CDR3 protein: CASSQVAGAARGTQYF; CDR3 DNA: TGTGCCAGCAGCCAAGTAGCGGGAGCGGCGAGGGGTACGCAGTATTTT
D gene: NA; V gene: TRBV28; J gene: TRBJ1-2; CDR3 protein: CASSTPRGYGYTF; CDR3 DNA: TGTGCCAGCAGCACTCCTCGGGGCTATGGCTACACCTTC
D gene: NA; V gene: TRBV18; J gene: TRBJ2-1; CDR3 protein: CASSPATGTEQFF; CDR3 DNA: TGTGCCAGCTCACCAGCGACCGGGACAGAGCAGTTCTTC
D gene: TRBD2; V gene: TRBV5-4; J gene: TRBJ2-7; CDR3 protein: CASSLFGTSASYEQYF; CDR3 DNA: TGTGCCAGCAGCTTGTTCGGGACTAGCGCATCCTACGAGCAGTACTTC
D gene: NA; V gene: TRBV6-2/TRBV6-3; J gene: TRBJ2-5; CDR3 protein: CASSYGFETQYF; CDR3 DNA: TGTGCCAGCAGTTACGGCTTTGAGACCCAGTACTTC
D gene: NA; V gene: TRBV2; J gene: TRBJ2-5; CDR3 protein: CASSEMRETQYF; CDR3 DNA: TGTGCCAGCAGTGAGATGAGGGAGACCCAGTACTTC
D gene: TRBD1; V gene: TRBV11-2; J gene: TRBJ2-1; CDR3 protein: CASSPGTGGFSYNEQFF; CDR3 DNA: TGTGCCAGCAGCCCCGGGACAGGGGGCTTTTCCTACAATGAGCAGTTCTTC
D gene: NA; V gene: TRBV5-6; J gene: TRBJ1-2; CDR3 protein: CASSFFPVFRDPDRTGYTF; CDR3 DNA: TGTGCCAGCAGCTTTTTTCCAGTCTTTCGGGATCCAGATCGGACGGGCTACACCTTC
D gene: TRBD1; V gene: TRBV7-9; J gene: TRBJ2-3; CDR3 protein: CASSIIQGADTQYF; CDR3 DNA: TGTGCCAGCAGTATTATTCAGGGGGCAGATACGCAGTATTTT
D gene: TRBD1; V gene: TRBV7-3; J gene: TRBJ2-7; CDR3 protein: CASSLMGQGPYEQYF; CDR3 DNA: TGTGCCAGCAGCTTAATGGGACAGGGGCCATACGAGCAGTACTTC
D gene: NA; V gene: TRBV30; J gene: TRBJ2-1; CDR3 protein: CAGVDRKNGNEQFF; CDR3 DNA: TGTGCCGGTGTCGACAGGAAAAACGGGAATGAGCAGTTCTTC